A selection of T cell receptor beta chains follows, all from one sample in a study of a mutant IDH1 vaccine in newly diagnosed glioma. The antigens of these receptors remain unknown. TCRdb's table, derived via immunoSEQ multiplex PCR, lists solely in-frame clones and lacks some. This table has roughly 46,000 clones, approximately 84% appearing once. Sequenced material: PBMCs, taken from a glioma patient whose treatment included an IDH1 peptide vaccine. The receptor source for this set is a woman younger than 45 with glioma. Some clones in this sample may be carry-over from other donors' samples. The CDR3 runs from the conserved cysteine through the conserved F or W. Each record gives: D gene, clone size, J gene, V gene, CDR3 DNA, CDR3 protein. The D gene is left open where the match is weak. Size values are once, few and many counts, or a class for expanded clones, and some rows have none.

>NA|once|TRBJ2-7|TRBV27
TGTGCCGCTTCCCCCACAGGGAGCTCCTACGAGCAGTACTTC
CAASPTGSSYEQYF
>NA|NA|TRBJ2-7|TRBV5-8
TGTGCCAGCAGCTCCTACGAGCAGTACTTC
CASSSYEQYF
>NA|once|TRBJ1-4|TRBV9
TGTGCCAGCAGCGTCGGACAGCGAACGGAAAAACTGTTTTTT
CASSVGQRTEKLFF
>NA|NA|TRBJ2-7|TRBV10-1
TGCGCCAGCAGCCCCGAAGGGGGTCATTCTTACGAGCAGTACTTC
CASSPEGGHSYEQYF
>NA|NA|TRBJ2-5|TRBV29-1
TGCAGCGTAAGCCGACAGGAAGAGACCCAGTACTTC
CSVSRQEETQYF
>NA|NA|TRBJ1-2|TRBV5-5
TGTGCCAGCAGCTTGGTCGGGGGGGGCTACACCTTC
CASSLVGGGYTF
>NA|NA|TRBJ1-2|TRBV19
TGTGCCAGTAGTATGAGAGAGACCTATTTTGGCTATGGCTACACCTTC
CASSMRETYFGYGYTF
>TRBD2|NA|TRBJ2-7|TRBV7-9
TGTGCCAGCAGGCGGGAGGGCCCGTACGAGCAGTACTTC
CASRREGPYEQYF
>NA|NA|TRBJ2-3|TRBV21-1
TGTGCCAGCACCATGTTACTAGCGGGAGTGACCCGCGCAGATACGCAGTATTTT
CASTMLLAGVTRADTQYF
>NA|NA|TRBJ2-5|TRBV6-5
TGTGCCAGCAGTTACGGGGGCGTGAGGGGCGGACAGACCCAGTACTTC
CASSYGGVRGGQTQYF
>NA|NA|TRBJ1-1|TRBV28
TGTGCCAGCATCTCAGAGTTTCCTGAAGCTTTCTTT
CASISEFPEAFF
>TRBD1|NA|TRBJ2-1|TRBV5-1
TGCGCCAGCAGCGCCCTCGCCGGGACAGGGCACAATGAGCAGTTCTTC
CASSALAGTGHNEQFF
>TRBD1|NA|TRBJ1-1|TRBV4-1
TGCGCCAGCAGCCAAGGTCGGACAGGGAACACTGAAGCTTTCTTT
CASSQGRTGNTEAFF
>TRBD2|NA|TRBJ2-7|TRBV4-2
TGTGCCAGCAGCCAAGGTCGGTCGGAGGGAGGGGTCAACTTC
CASSQGRSEGGVNF
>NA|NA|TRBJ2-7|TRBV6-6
TGTGCCAGCAGTGCCACCGGGGTGGCGGGTTCCTACGAGCAGTACTTC
CASSATGVAGSYEQYF
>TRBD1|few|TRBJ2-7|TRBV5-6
TGTGCCAGCAGCCCATCGGGATACAGGGGCGAGCAGTACTTC
CASSPSGYRGEQYF
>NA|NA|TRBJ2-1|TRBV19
TGTGCCAGTAGTAACCGACAGGTAACAGAGCAGTTCTTC
CASSNRQVTEQFF
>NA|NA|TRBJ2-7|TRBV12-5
TGTGCTAGTGGTTTGGTACTTGGACCTAGCAGATACGAGCAGTACTTC
CASGLVLGPSRYEQYF
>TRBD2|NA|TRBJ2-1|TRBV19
TGTGCCAGCAGAGATAGACTAGCGGGAAAGAACAATGAGCAGTTCTTC
CASRDRLAGKNNEQFF
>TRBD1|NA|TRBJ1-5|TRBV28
TGTGCCAGCAGTTTGACGCGACAGGGTAACAAGCCCCAGCATTTT
CASSLTRQGNKPQHF
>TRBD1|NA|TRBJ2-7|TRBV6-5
TGTGCCAGCTCTTCCGGGACAGGGGGCGACGAGCAGTACTTC
CASSSGTGGDEQYF
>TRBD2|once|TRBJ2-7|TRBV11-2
TGTGCCAGCAGCCTCGCTAGCGGGAGATCCTACGAGCAGTACTTC
CASSLASGRSYEQYF
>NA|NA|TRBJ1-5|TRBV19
TGTGCCAGTAGCCCTAACAATCAGCCCCAGCATTTT
CASSPNNQPQHF